This T cell receptor beta chain emerged from a study of Graves' ophthalmopathy and Graves' hyperthyroidism. In the study overall: Where ophthalmopathy was absent within 18 months of follow-up, hyperthyroidism was stable.

V was pared by 5 bases and J by 8 bases, with 18 bases of the junction left unmatched. CDR3 size: 16 residues. From germline, CDR1 is SQVTM and CDR2 ANQGSEA. New diagnoses, under 2 months' duration, and ages 18 to 65 characterized the hyperthyroidism patients. This clonotype has at least ten counts. The antigen is not known. Researchers took RNA transcripts and amplified TCR beta CDR3 regions from them. In the first round, RT-PCR was carried out with HTBI primers, and a multiplex PCR formed the second round. TCRdb analysed the multiplex PCR reads with MiXCR anew, one entry per CDR3 protein. Of about 1.2 million distinct CDR3 sequences in the sample, roughly two fifths were seen once. Study outcomes and limitations: Most expanded clonotypes from thyroid (those above 0.001 frequency) were also found in blood.

The sequence was obtained from an adult man with Graves' hyperthyroidism. This sequence joins TRBV29-1 and TRBJ1-5; the match to TRBD1 covers 7 bases. What was sequenced was peripheral blood or thyroid tissue (not recorded which). Here the CDR3 reads CSVSLGQKGVLEPQHF. CDR3 nucleotide sequence: TGCAGCGTTTCTCTGGGACAGAAGGGGGTGTTGGAGCCCCAGCATTTT.